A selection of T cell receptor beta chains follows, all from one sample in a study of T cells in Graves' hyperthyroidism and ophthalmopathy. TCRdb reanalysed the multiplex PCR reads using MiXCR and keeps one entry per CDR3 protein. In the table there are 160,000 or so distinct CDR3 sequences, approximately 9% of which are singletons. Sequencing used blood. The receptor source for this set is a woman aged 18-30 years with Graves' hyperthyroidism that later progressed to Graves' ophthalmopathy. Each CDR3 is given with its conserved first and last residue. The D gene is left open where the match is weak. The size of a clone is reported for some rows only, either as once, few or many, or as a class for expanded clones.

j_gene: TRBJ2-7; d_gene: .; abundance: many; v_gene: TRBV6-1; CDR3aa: CASSDVVRTYEQYF; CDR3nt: TGTGCCAGCAGTGATGTGGTCCGCACCTACGAGCAGTACTTC
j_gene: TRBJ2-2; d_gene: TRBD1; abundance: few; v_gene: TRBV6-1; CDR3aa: CASSRTGTGETGELFF; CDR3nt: TGTGCCAGCAGCCGCACCGGGACAGGGGAAACCGGGGAGCTGTTTTTT
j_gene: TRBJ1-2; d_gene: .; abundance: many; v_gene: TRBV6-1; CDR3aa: CASSPRTYGYTF; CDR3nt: TGTGCCAGCAGCCCGAGAACGTATGGCTACACCTTC
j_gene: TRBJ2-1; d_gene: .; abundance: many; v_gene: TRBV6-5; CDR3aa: CASSYFFDSNEQFF; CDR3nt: TGTGCCAGCAGTTACTTTTTTGACAGCAATGAGCAGTTCTTC
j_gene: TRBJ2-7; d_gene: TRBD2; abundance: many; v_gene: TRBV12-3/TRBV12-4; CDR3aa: CASRPPSGIYEQYF; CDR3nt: TGTGCCAGCAGGCCGCCTAGCGGCATATACGAGCAGTACTTC
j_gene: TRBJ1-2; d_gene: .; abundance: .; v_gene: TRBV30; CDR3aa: CAWSVRVEGRYTF; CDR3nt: TGTGCCTGGAGTGTAAGGGTTGAGGGCCGCTACACCTTC
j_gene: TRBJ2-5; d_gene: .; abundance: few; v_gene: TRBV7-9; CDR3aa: CASSLAETQYF; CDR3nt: TGTGCCAGCAGCTTAGCCGAGACCCAGTACTTC
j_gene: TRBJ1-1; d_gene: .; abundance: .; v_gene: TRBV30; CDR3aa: CAWSRVGWVEAFF; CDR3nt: TGTGCCTGGAGCCGGGTAGGATGGGTTGAAGCTTTCTTT
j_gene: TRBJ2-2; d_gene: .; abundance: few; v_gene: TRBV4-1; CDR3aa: CASSPLLSAQVTGELFF; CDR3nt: TGCGCCAGCAGCCCGCTTCTTAGCGCACAAGTTACCGGGGAGCTGTTTTTT
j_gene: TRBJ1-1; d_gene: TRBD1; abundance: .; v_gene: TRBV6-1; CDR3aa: CASWKQGMGSEPFF; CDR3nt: TGTGCCAGCTGGAAACAGGGGATGGGGAGTGAACCTTTCTTT
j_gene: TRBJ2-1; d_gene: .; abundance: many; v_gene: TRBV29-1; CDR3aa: CSVPGQGDNEQFF; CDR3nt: TGCAGCGTTCCGGGCCAAGGGGACAATGAGCAGTTCTTC
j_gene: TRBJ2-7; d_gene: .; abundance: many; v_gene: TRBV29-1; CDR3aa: CSVEGSAGSDEQYF; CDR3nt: TGCAGCGTCGAAGGGTCGGCTGGGTCGGATGAGCAGTACTTC
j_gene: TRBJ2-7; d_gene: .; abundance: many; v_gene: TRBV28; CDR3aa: CARGSLLEQYF; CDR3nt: TGTGCCAGGGGGAGTCTATTAGAGCAGTACTTC
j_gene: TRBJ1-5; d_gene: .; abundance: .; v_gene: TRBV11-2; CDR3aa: CASSLGGQQPQHF; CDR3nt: TGTGCCAGCAGCTTAGGAGGGCAACAGCCCCAGCATTTT
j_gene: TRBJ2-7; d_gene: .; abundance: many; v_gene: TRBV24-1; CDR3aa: CATSDSGTEEQYF; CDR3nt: TGTGCCACCAGTGATTCCGGGACTGAAGAGCAGTACTTC
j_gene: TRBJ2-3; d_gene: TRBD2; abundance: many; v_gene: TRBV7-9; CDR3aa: CASSFTSGRSSSTDTQYF; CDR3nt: TGTGCCAGCAGCTTCACTAGCGGGAGGAGTTCTAGCACAGATACGCAGTATTTT
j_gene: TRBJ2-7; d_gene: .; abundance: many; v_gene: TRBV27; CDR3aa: CASSLSRYVSSYEQYF; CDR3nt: TGTGCCAGCAGTTTATCGAGATACGTGAGCTCCTACGAGCAGTACTTC
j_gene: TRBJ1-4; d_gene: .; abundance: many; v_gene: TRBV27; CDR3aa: CASSLFGGPNEKLFF; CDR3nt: TGTGCCAGCAGTTTATTTGGGGGCCCTAATGAAAAACTGTTTTTT
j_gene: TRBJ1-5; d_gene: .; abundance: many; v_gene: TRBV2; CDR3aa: CASRAGEDQPQHF; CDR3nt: TGTGCCAGCAGAGCAGGGGAGGATCAGCCCCAGCATTTT
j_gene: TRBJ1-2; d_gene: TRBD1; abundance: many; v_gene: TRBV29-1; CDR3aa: CSVEDPGQGFGYTF; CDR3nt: TGCAGCGTTGAGGACCCGGGACAGGGCTTTGGCTACACCTTC
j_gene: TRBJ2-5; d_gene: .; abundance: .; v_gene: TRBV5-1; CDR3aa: CASSLYGVEETQYF; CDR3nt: TGCGCCAGCAGCTTGTACGGGGTGGAAGAGACCCAGTACTTC
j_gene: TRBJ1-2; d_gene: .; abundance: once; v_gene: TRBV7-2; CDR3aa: CASSAQGYDGYTF; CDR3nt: TGTGCCAGCAGCGCTCAGGGTTACGATGGCTACACCTTC
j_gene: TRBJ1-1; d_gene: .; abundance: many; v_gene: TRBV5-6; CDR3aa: CASSLGQTPSRNTEAFF; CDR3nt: TGTGCCAGCAGCTTGGGGCAGACCCCCAGTAGGAACACTGAAGCTTTCTTT
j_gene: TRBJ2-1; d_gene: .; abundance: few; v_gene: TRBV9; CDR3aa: CASSVLSYNEQFF; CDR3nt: TGTGCCAGCAGCGTGCTATCCTACAATGAGCAGTTCTTC
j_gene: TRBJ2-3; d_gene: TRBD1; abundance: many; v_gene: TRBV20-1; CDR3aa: CSARDGTAVPTSTDTQYF; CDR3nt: TGCAGTGCTAGAGATGGGACAGCGGTACCGACTAGCACAGATACGCAGTATTTT
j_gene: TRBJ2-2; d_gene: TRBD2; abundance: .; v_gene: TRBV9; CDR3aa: CASSGLAGAGELFF; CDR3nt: TGTGCCAGCAGCGGGCTAGCGGGAGCCGGGGAGCTGTTTTTT
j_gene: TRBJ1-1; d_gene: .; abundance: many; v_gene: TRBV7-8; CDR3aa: CASSLQGSRPEAFF; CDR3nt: TGTGCCAGCAGCTTACAGGGTTCAAGGCCTGAAGCTTTCTTT
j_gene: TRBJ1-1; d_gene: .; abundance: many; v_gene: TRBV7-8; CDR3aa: CASSPMGTVNTEAFF; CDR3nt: TGTGCCAGCAGCCCAATGGGGACGGTGAACACTGAAGCTTTCTTT
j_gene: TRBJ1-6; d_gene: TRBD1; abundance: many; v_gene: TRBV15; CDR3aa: CATSRARTGSPLHF; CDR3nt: TGTGCCACCAGCAGAGCTAGGACAGGTTCACCCCTCCACTTT